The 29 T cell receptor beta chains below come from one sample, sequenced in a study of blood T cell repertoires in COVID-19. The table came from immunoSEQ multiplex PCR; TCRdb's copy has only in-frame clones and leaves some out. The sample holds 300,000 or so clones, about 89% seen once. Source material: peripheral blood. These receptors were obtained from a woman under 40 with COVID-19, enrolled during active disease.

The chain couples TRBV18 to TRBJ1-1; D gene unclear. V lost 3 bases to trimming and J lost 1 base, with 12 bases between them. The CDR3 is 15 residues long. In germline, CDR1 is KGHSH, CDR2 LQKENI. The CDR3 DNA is TGTGCCAGCTCACCCCCCCAGGCGGGGAACACTGAAGCTTTCTTT. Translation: CASSPPQAGNTEAFF.

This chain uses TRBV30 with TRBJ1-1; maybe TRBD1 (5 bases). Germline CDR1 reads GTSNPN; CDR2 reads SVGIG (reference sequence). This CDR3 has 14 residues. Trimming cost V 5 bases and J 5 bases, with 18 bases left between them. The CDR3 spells CAWGDRGWGTEAFF. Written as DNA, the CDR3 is TGTGCCTGGGGGGACCGAGGGTGGGGAACTGAAGCTTTCTTT.

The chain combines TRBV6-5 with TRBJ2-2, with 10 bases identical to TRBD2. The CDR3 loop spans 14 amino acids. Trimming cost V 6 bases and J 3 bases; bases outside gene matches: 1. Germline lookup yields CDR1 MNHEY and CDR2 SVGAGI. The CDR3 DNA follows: TGTGCCAGCAGAAGCGGGAGGGACACCGGGGAGCTGTTTTTT. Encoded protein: CASRSGRDTGELFF.

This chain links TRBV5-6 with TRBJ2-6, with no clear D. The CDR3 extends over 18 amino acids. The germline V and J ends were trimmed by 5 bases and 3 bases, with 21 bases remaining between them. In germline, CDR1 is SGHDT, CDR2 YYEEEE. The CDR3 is CASSLFVSAPSGANVLTF. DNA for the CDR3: TGTGCCAGCAGTTTGTTCGTTTCCGCCCCTAGTGGGGCCAACGTCCTGACTTTC.

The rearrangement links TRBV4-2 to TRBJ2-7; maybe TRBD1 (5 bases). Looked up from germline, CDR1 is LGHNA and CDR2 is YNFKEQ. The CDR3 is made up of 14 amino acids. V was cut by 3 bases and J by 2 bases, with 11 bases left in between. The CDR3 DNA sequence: TGTGCCAGCAGCCACAGAGGACAAACCTACGAGCAGTACTTC. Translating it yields CASSHRGQTYEQYF.

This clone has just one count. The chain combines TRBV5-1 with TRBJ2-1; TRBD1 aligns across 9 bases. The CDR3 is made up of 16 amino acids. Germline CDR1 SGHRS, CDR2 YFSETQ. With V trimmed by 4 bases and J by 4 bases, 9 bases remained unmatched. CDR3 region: CASSPRGTGIYNEQFF. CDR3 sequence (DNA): TGCGCCAGCAGCCCCCGAGGGACAGGGATATACAATGAGCAGTTCTTC.

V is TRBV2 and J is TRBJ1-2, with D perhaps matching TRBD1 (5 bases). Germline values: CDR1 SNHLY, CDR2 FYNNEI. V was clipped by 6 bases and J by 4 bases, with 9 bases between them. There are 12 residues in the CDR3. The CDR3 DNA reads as TGTGCCAGCAGCACAGGCGCCTATGGCTACACCTTC. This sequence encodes CASSTGAYGYTF.

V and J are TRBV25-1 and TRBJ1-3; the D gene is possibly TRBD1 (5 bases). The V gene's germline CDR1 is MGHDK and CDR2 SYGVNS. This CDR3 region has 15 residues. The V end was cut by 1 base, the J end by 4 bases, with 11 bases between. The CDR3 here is CASSESRGYGNTIYF. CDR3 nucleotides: TGTGCCAGCAGTGAATCCCGGGGGTACGGAAACACCATATATTTT.

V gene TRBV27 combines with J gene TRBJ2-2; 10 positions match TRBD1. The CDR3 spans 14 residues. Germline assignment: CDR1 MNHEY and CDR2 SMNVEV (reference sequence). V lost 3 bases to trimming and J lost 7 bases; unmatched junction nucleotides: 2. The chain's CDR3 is CASSFGTGVGELFF. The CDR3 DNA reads TGTGCCAGCAGTTTCGGGACAGGGGTCGGGGAGCTGTTTTTT.

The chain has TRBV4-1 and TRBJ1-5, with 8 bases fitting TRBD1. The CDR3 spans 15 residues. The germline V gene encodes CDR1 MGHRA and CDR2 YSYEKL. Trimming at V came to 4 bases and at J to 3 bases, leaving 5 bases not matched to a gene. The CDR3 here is CASSRDRGSNQPQHF. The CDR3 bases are TGCGCCAGCAGCCGAGACAGGGGATCCAATCAGCCCCAGCATTTT.

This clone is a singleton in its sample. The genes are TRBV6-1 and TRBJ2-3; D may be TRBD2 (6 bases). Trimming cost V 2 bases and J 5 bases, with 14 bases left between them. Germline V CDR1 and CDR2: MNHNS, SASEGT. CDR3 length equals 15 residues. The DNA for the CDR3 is TGTGCCAGCAGTGAACAGGTGGGAGCGGGAGATACGCAGTATTTT. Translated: CASSEQVGAGDTQYF.

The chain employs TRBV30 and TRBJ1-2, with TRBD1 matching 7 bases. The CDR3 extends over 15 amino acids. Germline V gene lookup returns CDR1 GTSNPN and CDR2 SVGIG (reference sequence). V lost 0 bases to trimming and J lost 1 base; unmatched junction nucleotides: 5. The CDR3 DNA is TGTGCCTGGAGTGTAGGGGGCAGCGGTAACTATGGCTACACCTTC. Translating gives CAWSVGGSGNYGYTF.

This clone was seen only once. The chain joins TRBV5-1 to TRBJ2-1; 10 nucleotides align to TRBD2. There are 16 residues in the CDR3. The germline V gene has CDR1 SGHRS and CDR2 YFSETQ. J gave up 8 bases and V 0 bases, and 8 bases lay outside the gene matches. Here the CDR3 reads CASSLASGSQVYEQFF. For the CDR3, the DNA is TGCGCCAGCAGCTTGGCTAGCGGGAGTCAAGTCTATGAGCAGTTCTTC.

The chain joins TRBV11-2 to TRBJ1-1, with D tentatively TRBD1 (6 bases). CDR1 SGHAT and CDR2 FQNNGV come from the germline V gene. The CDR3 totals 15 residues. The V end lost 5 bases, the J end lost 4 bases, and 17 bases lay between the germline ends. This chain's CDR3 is CASSLGQRIITEAFF. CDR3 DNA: TGTGCCAGCAGCCTAGGACAGAGAATAATCACTGAAGCTTTCTTT.

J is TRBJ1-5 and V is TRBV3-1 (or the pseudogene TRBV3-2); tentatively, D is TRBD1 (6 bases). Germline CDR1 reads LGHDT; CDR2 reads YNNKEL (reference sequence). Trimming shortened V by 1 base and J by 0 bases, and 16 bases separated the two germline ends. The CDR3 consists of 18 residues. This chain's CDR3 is CASSQGGRGKSSNQPQHF. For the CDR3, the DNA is TGTGCCAGCAGCCAAGGAGGCAGGGGTAAAAGTAGCAATCAGCCCCAGCATTTT.

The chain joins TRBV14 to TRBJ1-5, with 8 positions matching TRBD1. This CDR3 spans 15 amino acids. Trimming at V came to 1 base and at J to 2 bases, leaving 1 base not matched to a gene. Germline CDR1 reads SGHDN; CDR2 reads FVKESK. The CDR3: CASSQAGGGNQPQHF. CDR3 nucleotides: TGTGCCAGCAGCCAAGCAGGGGGCGGCAATCAGCCCCAGCATTTT.

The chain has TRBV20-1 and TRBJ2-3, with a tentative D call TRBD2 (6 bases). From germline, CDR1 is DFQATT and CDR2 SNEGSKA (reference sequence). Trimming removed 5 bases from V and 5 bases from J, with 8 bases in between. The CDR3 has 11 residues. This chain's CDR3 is CSAGGLDTQYF. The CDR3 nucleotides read TGCAGTGCTGGGGGGTTAGATACGCAGTATTTT.

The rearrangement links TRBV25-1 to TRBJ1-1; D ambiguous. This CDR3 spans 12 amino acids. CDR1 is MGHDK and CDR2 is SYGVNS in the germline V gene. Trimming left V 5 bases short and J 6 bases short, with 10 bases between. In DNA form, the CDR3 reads TGTGCCAGCAGTTATCCGGGGTCTGAAGCTTTCTTT. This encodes CASSYPGSEAFF. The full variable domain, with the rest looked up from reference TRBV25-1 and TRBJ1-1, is EADIYQTPRYLVIGTGKKITLECSQTMGHDKMYWYQQDPGMELHLIHYSYGVNSTEKGDLSSESTVSRIRTEHFPLTLESARPSHTSQYLCASSYPGSEAFFGQGTRLTVV.

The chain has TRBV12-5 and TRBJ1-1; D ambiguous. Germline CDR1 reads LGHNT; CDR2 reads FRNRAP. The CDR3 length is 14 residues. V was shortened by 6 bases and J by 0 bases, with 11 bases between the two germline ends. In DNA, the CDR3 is TGTGCTAGTGGCCCCGCCGGGGTGAACACTGAAGCTTTCTTT. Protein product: CASGPAGVNTEAFF.

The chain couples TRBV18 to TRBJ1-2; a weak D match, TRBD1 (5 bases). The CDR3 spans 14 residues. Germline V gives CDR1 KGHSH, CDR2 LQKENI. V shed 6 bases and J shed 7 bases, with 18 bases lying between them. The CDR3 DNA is TGTGCCAGCTCTCCTTCTCAGGGAGGTGGTGGCTACACCTTC. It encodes CASSPSQGGGGYTF.

The CDR3 nucleotides read TGCGCCAGCAGCTTGGACAGTAACTACAATGAGCAGTTCTTC. It translates to CASSLDSNYNEQFF. The chain couples TRBV5-1 to TRBJ2-1; D gene ambiguous. V shed 0 bases and J shed 3 bases, with 7 bases lying between them. The CDR3 has 14 amino acids. Germline CDR1 SGHRS, CDR2 YFSETQ.

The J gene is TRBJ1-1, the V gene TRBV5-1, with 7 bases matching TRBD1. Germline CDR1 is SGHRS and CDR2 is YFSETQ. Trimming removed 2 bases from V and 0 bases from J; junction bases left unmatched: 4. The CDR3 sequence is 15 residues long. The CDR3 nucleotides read TGCGCCAGCAGCTTACAGGGGACCTTGAACACTGAAGCTTTCTTT. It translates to CASSLQGTLNTEAFF.

CDR3 residues: CASSQDRGGSSYNEQFF. CDR3 coding DNA: TGTGCCAGCAGCCAAGATCGTGGCGGGAGCTCCTACAATGAGCAGTTCTTC. The chain links TRBV3-1 (or the pseudogene TRBV3-2) to TRBJ2-1; 7 bases match TRBD2. Losses at the gene ends were 0 bases for V and 0 bases for J; bases not matched to a gene: 5. From germline, CDR1 is LGHDT and CDR2 YNNKEL (reference sequence). CDR3 length: 17 amino acids.

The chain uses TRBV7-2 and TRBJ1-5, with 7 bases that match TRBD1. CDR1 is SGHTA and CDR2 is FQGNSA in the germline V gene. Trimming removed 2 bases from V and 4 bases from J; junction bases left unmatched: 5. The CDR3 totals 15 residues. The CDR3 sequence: CASSLLGTANQPQHF. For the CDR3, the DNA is TGTGCCAGCAGCTTACTCGGGACAGCTAATCAGCCCCAGCATTTT.

The CDR3 DNA follows: TGTGCCAGCAGTGAAGGGGGGAGGGTCAATCAGCCCCAGCATTTT. It translates to CASSEGGRVNQPQHF. The chain couples TRBV2 to TRBJ1-5, with a possible D match to TRBD1 (5 bases). The CDR3 has 15 residues. The germline V and J ends were trimmed by 1 base and 3 bases, with 10 bases remaining between them. Per germline, CDR1 SNHLY and CDR2 FYNNEI.

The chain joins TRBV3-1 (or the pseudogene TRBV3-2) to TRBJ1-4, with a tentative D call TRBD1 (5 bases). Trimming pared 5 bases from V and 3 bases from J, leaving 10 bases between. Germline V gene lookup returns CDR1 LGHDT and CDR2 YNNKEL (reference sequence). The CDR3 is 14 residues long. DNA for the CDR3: TGTGCCAGCAGCAACCGGGGGGCTAATGAAAAACTGTTTTTT. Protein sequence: CASSNRGANEKLFF.

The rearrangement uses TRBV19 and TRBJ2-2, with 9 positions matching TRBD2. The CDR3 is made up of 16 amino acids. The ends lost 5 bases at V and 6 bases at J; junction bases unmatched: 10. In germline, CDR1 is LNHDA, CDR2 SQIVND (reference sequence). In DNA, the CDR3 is TGTGCCAGTAGTCCCCTTAGCGGGAGTTGGGCCGGGGAGCTGTTTTTT. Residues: CASSPLSGSWAGELFF. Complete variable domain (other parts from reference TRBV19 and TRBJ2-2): DGGITQSPKYLFRKEGQNVTLSCEQNLNHDAMYWYRQDPGQGLRLIYYSQIVNDFQKGDIAEGYSVSREKKESFPLTVTSAQKNPTAFYLCASSPLSGSWAGELFFGEGSRLTVL.

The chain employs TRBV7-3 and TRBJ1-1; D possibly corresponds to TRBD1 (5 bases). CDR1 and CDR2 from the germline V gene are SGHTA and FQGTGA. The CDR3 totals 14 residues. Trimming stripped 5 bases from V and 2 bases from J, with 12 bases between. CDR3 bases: TGTGCCAGCAGCCCACGGGGGGAAAACACTGAAGCTTTCTTT. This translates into CASSPRGENTEAFF.

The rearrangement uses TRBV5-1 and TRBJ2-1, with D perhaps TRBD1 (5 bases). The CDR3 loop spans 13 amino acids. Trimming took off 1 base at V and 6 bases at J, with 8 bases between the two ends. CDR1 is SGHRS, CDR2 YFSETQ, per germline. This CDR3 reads CASSLTGSNEQFF. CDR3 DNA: TGCGCCAGCAGCTTGACAGGATCCAATGAGCAGTTCTTC.